The present TCR beta chain was sequenced within a study of blood T cell repertoires in COVID-19. Study in general: Sites in the United States, Italy and Spain provided acute and convalescent COVID-19 samples. Sample material is recorded as cDNA or gDNA derived from T cells, B-cell-depleted T cells, or PBMCs.

The ends lost 5 bases at V and 4 bases at J; junction bases unmatched: 4. The CDR3 length is 14 residues. In germline, CDR1 is LGHDT, CDR2 YNNKEL (reference sequence). Study processing details: Reference gene primer amplification yielded estimated nucleated cell counts. Repertoires were generated with immunoSEQ multiplex PCR, while TCRdb's copy carries only in-frame clones and drops some. That table supplies the V and J calls and clone size; D and trimming were determined from the DNA. Counted here are under 100,000 clones, 85% to 90% occurring once; the ten biggest clones make up approximately 4.3%.

This receptor was obtained from a man aged 50-60 years with active COVID-19. The sequenced sample consisted of peripheral blood. V and J are TRBV3-1 (or the pseudogene TRBV3-2) and TRBJ2-2; 7 bases are a match to TRBD1. The CDR3 region is CASSSGQATGELFF. The CDR3, as DNA: TGTGCCAGCAGCAGCGGACAGGCCACCGGGGAGCTGTTTTTT.